What follows is one T cell receptor beta chain and its context. Its antigen is still unknown. There are no base qualities to consult, and no much larger clone falls within one base. All donors were healthy Caucasians. The twin cohort consisted of three pairs of female monozygotic twins, all aged about 18 to 30 years. The RNA used for TCR libraries was isolated from peripheral blood mononuclear cells. This record belongs to a study of identical twins (TCRdb year 2016). For the study in its entirety: TCR alpha and beta repertoires from monozygotic twins, unrelated adults of various ages and cord blood were deep-sequenced to test whether fetal clonotypes persist. To rule out contamination, the twin experiments were replicated at different times with different library preparation protocols.

The research as a whole found: Abundant cord blood beta clonotypes carried fewer insertions; young adult naive repertoires showed a weaker similar trend, while memory repertoires showed none. Out-of-frame TCR alpha sequences shared between twins showed an excess of low generation-probability sequences compared with coincidental sharing between unrelated individuals. Invariant T cells such as MAIT and iNKT could partly confound zero-insertion analyses, although diverse VJ usage argued against such confounding for most clonotypes. Recombination models systematically underestimated out-of-frame TCR alpha sharing in monozygotic twins but agreed with sharing between unrelated individuals. Because the same donors could not be followed over many years, the conclusions relied on cross-sectional statistical analysis. A weaker excess of twin sharing was found in beta out-of-frame sequences because the signal-to-noise ratio was lowered by fewer shared sequences.

Library creation used 5' RACE. The sequencer was an Illumina HiSeq 2000. A universal primer binding site was added through template switching, and the final cDNA carried a unique molecular identifier so that TCR cDNA molecules could be counted accurately. Specific primers in the conserved constant-segment region were used to synthesize first-strand cDNA for the TCR alpha and beta chains. To control for contamination, each cDNA library was double barcoded with a SMART-Mk sample barcode plus Illumina barcodes. TruSeq adapter sequences along with Illumina sample barcodes were introduced in two successive PCR steps. The Illumina HiSeq platform was used with custom primers to sequence TCR alpha and beta cDNA libraries. Turning to the authors' computational methods: MiGEC was used to process raw reads and extract unique molecular identifiers, and MiXCR was used to find CDR3 positions. For each individual, recombination models were inferred using an EM algorithm with the repgenHMM and IGoR tools. The tcR package in R was used for shared clonotype analysis, with sharing normalized by the product of cloneset sizes. To study raw recombination free of thymic and clonal selection effects, out-of-frame nonproductive sequences were analyzed. TCRdb's own reprocessing of the public reads used fastp at Q25 and MiXCR and kept productive beta chains. Each CDR3 protein gets just one entry, which takes the most common genes and DNA from the rows behind it. The V and J calls were determined by TCRdb, not by the authors. Recorded for this sample are some 900,000 distinct CDR3 sequences; 9% to 15% of them occurred a single time. Of the sample, roughly 1.6% is held by the ten largest clones.

Taken from the germline V gene, the CDR1 and CDR2 loops are LGHNA and YNFKEQ. Relative to germline, V is missing 3 bases and J is missing 10 bases, with 21 bases of the junction outside any gene match. Including the terminal cysteine and phenylalanine, the CDR3 comprises 18 residues. Of the read, only the CDR3 DNA is kept; its 54 bases are in frame from base 1. This sample also belongs to another study, concerning yellow fever vaccine responses in identical twins. Per the second study: The T cell response to vaccination in identical twins was reported by the authors to appear partly convergent and partly personalized. In identical twins, the study followed T cell clones that responded to the vaccine with precision.

The chain is encoded by TRBV4-2 joined to TRBJ1-5, with 7 bases in between that match TRBD1. The sequence was collected from a woman aged 18-29 years in good health. Sequenced: PBMCs. The DNA sequence is as follows: TGTGCCAGCAGCCAGGCTAGCAACCAGGGGGGTATGGTGGGACCCCAGCATTTT. Protein translation: CASSQASNQGGMVGPQHF.